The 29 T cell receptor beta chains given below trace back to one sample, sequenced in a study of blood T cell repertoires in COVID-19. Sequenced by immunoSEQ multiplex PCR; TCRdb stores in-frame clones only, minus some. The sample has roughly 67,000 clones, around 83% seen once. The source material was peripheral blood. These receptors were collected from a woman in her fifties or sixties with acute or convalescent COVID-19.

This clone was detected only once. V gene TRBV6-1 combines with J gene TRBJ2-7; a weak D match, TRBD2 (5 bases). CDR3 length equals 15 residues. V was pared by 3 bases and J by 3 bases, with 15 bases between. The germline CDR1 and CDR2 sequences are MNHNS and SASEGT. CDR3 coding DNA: TGTGCCAGCAGTGAGACCGACTACCAAAACTACGAGCAGTACTTC. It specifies CASSETDYQNYEQYF.

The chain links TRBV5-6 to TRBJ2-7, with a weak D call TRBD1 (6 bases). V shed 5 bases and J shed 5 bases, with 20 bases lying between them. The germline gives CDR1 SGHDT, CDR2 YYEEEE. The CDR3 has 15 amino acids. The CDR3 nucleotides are TGTGCCAGCAGTTATACCCACAGGGTTGCCCACGAGCAGTACTTC. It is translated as CASSYTHRVAHEQYF.

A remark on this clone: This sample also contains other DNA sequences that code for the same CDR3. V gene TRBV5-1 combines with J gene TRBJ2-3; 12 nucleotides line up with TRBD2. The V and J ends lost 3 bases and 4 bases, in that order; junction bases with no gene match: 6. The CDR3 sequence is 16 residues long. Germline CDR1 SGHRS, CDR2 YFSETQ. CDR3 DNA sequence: TGCGCCAGCAGCTCGCGACTAGCGGGGGAATCAGATACGCAGTATTTT. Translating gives CASSSRLAGESDTQYF.

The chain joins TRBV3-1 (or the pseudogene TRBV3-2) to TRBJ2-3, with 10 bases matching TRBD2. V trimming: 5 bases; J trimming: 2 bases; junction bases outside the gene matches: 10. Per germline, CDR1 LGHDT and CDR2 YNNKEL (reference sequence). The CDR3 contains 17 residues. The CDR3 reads CASSSYRTSGYTDTQYF. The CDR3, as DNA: TGTGCCAGCAGCAGCTACCGGACTAGCGGATACACAGATACGCAGTATTTT.

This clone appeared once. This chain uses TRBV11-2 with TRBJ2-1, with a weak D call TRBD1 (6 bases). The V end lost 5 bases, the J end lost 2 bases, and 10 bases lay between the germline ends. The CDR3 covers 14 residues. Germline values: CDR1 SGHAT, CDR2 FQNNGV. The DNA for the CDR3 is TGTGCCAGCAGCAAACAGGGAACCTACAATGAGCAGTTCTTC. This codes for CASSKQGTYNEQFF.

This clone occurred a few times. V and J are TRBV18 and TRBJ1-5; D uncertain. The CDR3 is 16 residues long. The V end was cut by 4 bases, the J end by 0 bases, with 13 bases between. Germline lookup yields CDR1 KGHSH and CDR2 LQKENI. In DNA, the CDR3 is TGTGCCAGCTCACTGGGGAGAGGGCTTAGCAATCAGCCCCAGCATTTT. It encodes CASSLGRGLSNQPQHF. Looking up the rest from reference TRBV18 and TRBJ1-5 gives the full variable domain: NAGVMQNPRHLVRRRGQEARLRCSPMKGHSHVYWYRQLPEEGLKFMVYLQKENIIDESGMPKERFSAEFPKEGPSILRIQQVVRGDSAAYFCASSLGRGLSNQPQHFGDGTRLSIL.

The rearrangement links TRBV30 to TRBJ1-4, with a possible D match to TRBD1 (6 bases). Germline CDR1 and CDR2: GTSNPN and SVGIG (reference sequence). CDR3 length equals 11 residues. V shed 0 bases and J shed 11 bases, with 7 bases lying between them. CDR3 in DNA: TGTGCCTGGAGTGTAGACAGGAAACTGTTTTTT. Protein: CAWSVDRKLFF.

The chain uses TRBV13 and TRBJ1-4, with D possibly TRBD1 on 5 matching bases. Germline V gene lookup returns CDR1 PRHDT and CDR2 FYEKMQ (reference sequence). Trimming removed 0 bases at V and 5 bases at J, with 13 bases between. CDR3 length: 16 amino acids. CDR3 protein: CASSLGRAGINEKLFF. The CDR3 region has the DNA TGTGCCAGCAGCTTAGGCCGCGCAGGGATAAATGAAAAACTGTTTTTT. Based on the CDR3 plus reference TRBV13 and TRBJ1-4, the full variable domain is AAGVIQSPRHLIKEKRETATLKCYPIPRHDTVYWYQQGPGQDPQFLISFYEKMQSDKGSIPDRFSAQQFSDYHSELNMSSLELGDSALYFCASSLGRAGINEKLFFGSGTQLSVL.

In DNA form, the CDR3 reads TGTGCCAGCAGCCCCCAGGGATCCTATAATTCACCCCTCCACTTT. This codes for CASSPQGSYNSPLHF. The genes are TRBV3-1 (or the pseudogene TRBV3-2) and TRBJ1-6; a possible D gene is TRBD1 (5 bases). Germline V gives CDR1 LGHDT, CDR2 YNNKEL (reference sequence). The ends were cut back, 4 bases at V and 1 base at J, with 8 bases in the middle. This CDR3 is built from 15 residues.

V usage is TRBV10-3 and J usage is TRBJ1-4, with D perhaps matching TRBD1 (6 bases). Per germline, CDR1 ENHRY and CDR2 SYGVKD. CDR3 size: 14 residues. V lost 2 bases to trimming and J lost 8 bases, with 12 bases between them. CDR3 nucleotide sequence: TGTGCCATCAGTGAGAAGGGGGTAGGGGAAAAACTGTTTTTT. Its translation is CAISEKGVGEKLFF.

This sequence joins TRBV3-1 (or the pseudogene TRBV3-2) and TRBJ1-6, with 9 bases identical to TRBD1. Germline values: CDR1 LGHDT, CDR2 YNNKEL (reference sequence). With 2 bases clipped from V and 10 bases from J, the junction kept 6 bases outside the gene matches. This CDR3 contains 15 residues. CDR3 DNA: TGTGCCAGCAGCCAACGATGGACAGGGGAGTCACCCCTCCACTTT. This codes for CASSQRWTGESPLHF.

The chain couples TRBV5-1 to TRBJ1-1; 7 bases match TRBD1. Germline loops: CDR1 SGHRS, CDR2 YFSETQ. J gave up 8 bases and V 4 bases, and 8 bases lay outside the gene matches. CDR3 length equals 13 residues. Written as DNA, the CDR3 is TGCGCCAGCAGCCGTGACAGGGTTCAAGAAGCTTTCTTT. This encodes CASSRDRVQEAFF.

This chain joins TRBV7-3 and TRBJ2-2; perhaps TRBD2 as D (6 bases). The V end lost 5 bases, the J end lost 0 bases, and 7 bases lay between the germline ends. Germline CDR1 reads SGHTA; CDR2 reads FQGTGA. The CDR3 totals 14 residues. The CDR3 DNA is TGTGCCAGCAGCGCGGGAACGAACACCGGGGAGCTGTTTTTT. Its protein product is CASSAGTNTGELFF.

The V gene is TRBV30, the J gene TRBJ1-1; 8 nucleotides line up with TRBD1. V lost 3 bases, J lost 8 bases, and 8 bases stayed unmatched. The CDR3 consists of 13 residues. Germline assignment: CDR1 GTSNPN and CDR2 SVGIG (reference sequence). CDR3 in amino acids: CAWRPPGGREAFF. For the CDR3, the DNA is TGTGCCTGGAGACCCCCAGGGGGCAGGGAAGCTTTCTTT.

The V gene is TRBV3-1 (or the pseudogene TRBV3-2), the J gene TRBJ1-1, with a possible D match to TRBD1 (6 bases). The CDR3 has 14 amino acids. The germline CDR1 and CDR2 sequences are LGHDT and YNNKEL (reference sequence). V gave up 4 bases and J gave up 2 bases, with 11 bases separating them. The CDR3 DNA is TGTGCCAGCAGCCTCCAGGGGTCTAACACTGAAGCTTTCTTT. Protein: CASSLQGSNTEAFF.

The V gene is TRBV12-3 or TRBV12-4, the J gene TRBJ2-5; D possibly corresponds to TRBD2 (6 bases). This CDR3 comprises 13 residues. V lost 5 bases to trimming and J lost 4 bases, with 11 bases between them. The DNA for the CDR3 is TGTGCCAGCAGTCAGGACTACCCAGAGACCCAGTACTTC. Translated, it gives CASSQDYPETQYF.

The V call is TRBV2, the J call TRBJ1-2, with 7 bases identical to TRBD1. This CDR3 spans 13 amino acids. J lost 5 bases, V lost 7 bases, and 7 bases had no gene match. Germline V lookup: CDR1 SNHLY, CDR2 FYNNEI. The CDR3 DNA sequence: TGTGCCAGCACCCAGGGGGACGTTTATGGCTACACCTTC. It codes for CASTQGDVYGYTF.

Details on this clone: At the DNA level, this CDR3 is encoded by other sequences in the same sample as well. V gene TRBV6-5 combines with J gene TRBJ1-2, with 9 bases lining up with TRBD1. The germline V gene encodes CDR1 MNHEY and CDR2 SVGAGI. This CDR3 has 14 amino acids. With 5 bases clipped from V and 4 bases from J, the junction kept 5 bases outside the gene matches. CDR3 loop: CASSTGGRLYGYTF. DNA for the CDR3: TGTGCCAGCAGTACAGGGGGCCGCCTCTATGGCTACACCTTC.

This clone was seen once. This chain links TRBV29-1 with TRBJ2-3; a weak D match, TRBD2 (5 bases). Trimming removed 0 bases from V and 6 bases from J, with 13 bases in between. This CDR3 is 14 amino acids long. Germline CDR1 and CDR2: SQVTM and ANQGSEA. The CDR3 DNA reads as TGCAGCGTTGAAGATGAGGGTAGCCATGATACGCAGTATTTT. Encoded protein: CSVEDEGSHDTQYF.

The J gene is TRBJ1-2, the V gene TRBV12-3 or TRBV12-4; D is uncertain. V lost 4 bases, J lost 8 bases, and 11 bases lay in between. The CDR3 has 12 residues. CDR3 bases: TGTGCCAGCAGTTCTGCCCTATACGGCTACACCTTC. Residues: CASSSALYGYTF.

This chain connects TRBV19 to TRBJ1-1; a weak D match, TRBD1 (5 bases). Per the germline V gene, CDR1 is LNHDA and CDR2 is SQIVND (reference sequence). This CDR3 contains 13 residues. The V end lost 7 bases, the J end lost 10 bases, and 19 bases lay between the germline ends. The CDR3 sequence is CASTAGTSIAAFF. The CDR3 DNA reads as TGTGCCAGTACCGCCGGGACTTCCATCGCAGCTTTCTTT.

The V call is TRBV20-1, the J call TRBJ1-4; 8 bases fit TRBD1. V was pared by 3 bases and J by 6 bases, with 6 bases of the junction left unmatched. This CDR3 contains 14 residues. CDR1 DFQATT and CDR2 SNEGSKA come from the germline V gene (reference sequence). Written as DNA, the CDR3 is TGCAGTGCTAGTCCAGGGGGCGAGGATGAAAAACTGTTTTTT. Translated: CSASPGGEDEKLFF.

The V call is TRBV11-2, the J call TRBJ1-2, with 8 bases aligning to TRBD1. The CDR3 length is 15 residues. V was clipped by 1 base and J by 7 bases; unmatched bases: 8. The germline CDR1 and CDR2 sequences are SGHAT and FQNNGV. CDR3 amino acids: CASSLVSGRGPGYTF. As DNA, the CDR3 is TGTGCCAGCAGCTTAGTCAGTGGCAGGGGGCCTGGCTACACCTTC.

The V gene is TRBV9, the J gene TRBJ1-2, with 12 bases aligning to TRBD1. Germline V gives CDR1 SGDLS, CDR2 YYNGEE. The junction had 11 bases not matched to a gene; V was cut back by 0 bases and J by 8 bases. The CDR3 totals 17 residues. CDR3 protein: CASSVDGTGGALSGYTF. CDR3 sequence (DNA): TGTGCCAGCAGCGTAGACGGGACAGGGGGCGCGCTAAGCGGCTACACCTTC. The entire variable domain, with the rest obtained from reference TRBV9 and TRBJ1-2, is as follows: DSGVTQTPKHLITATGQRVTLRCSPRSGDLSVYWYQQSLDQGLQFLIQYYNGEERAKGNILERFSAQQFPDLHSELNLSSLELGDSALYFCASSVDGTGGALSGYTFGSGTRLTVV.

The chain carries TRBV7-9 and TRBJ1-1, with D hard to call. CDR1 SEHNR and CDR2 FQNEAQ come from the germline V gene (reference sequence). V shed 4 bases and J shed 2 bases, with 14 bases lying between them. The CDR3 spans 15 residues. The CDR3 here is CASSSLGGSNTEAFF. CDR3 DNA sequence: TGTGCCAGCAGCTCCCTCGGCGGCTCCAACACTGAAGCTTTCTTT.

The CDR3 bases are TGTGCCAGCTCACAGAGCAGGGACACTGAAGCTTTCTTT. Translating gives CASSQSRDTEAFF. The chain uses TRBV18 and TRBJ1-1, with D maybe TRBD1 (5 bases). Trimming removed 4 bases at V and 3 bases at J, with 9 bases between. CDR3 size: 13 residues. The V gene's germline CDR1 is KGHSH and CDR2 LQKENI.

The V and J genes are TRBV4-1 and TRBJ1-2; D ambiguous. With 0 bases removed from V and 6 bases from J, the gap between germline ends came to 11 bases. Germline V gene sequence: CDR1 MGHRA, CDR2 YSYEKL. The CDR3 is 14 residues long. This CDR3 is CASSQDRGRDGYTF. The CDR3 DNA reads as TGCGCCAGCAGCCAAGACAGAGGGAGGGATGGCTACACCTTC.

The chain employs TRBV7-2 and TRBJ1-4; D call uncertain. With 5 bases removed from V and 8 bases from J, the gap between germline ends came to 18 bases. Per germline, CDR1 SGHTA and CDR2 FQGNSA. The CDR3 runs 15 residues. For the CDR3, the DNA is TGTGCCAGCAGCATTAGGAGGGTCCAAGGAGAAAAACTGTTTTTT. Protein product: CASSIRRVQGEKLFF.

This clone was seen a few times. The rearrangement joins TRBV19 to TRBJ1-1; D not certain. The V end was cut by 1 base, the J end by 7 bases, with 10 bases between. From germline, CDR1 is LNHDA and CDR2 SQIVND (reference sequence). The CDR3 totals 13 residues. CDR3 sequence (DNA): TGTGCCAGTAGTATAGGAGCAGGTTATGAAGCTTTCTTT. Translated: CASSIGAGYEAFF.